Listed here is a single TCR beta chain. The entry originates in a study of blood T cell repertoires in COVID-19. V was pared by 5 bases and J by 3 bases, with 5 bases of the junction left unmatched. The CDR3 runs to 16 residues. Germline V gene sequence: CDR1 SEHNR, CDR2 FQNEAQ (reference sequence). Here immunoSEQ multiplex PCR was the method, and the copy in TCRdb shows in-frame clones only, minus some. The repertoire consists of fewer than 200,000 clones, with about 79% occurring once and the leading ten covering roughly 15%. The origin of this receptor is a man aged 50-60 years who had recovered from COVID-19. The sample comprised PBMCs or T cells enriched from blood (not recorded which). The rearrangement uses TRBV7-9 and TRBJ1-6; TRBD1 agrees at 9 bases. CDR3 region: CASSGGQGFYNSPLHF. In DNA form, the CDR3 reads TGTGCCAGCAGCGGGGGACAGGGCTTCTATAATTCACCCCTCCACTTT. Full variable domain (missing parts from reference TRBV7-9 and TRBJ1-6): DTGVSQNPRHKITKRGQNVTFRCDPISEHNRLYWYRQTLGQGPEFLTYFQNEAQLEKSRLLSDRFSAERPKGSFSTLEIQRTEQGDSAMYLCASSGGQGFYNSPLHFGNGTRLTVT.